Listed here are 19 T cell receptor beta chains from one sample, sequenced in a study of radiotherapy plus CTLA-4 blockade in lung cancer. Sequencing was performed with immunoSEQ multiplex PCR; in TCRdb, only in-frame clones are kept and a portion is missing. Of tens of thousands of clones listed, approximately 76% are singletons. Sequenced material: peripheral blood, taken from a patient treated with radiotherapy plus ipilimumab. These receptors came from a human donor with non-small cell lung cancer who had stable disease on radiotherapy plus ipilimumab.

This chain connects TRBV18 to TRBJ1-2; TRBD1 might be the D (6 bases). The CDR3 spans 15 residues. V was clipped by 2 bases and J by 1 base, with 11 bases between them. CDR1 is KGHSH and CDR2 is LQKENI in the germline V gene. CDR3 in amino acids: CASSPGGLYNYGYTF. The CDR3 region has the DNA TGTGCCAGCTCACCAGGGGGGCTGTATAACTATGGCTACACCTTC.

J is TRBJ1-1 and V is TRBV7-3; weak D call: TRBD1 (5 bases). Deletions cut 3 bases from V and 0 bases from J, with 8 bases between. Germline V gene data show CDR1 as SGHTA and CDR2 as FQGTGA. The CDR3 totals 14 residues. The CDR3: CASSLGTLNTEAFF. As DNA, the CDR3 is TGTGCCAGCAGCTTGGGGACTTTGAACACTGAAGCTTTCTTT.

This clone was recorded only once. This chain uses TRBV11-3 with TRBJ2-1, with D possibly TRBD1 on 6 matching bases. The V gene lost 0 bases and the J gene lost 2 bases, with 11 bases spanning the gap. Germline assignment: CDR1 SGHNT and CDR2 YENEEA. This CDR3 has 16 residues. CDR3 in DNA: TGTGCCAGCAGCTTAGACAGGGGTCGGACCTACAATGAGCAGTTCTTC. Protein product: CASSLDRGRTYNEQFF. The whole variable domain, remainder taken from reference TRBV11-3 and TRBJ2-1, is EAGVVQSPRYKIIEKKQPVAFWCNPISGHNTLYWYLQNLGQGPELLIRYENEEAVDDSQLPKDRFSAERLKGVDSTLKIQPAELGDSAVYLCASSLDRGRTYNEQFFGPGTRLTVL.

The chain recombines TRBV29-1 with TRBJ2-7; no clear D. V gave up 8 bases and J gave up 2 bases, with 16 bases separating them. The CDR3 contains 13 residues. Germline CDR1 SQVTM, CDR2 ANQGSEA. The CDR3 loop is CSPNNRSAYEQYV. In nucleotides, the CDR3 is TGCAGCCCAAACAACCGATCCGCCTACGAGCAGTACGTC.

The V and J genes are TRBV10-3 and TRBJ1-2; D uncertain. CDR1 is ENHRY, CDR2 SYGVKD, per germline. V shed 4 bases and J shed 0 bases, with 9 bases lying between them. The CDR3 spans 14 residues. The CDR3 DNA follows: TGTGCCATCAGTGGTAGGGAGTCTAACTATGGCTACACCTTC. Its protein product is CAISGRESNYGYTF.

Only a few counts were recorded for this clone. The chain links TRBV5-6 to TRBJ1-5; D ambiguous. There are 14 residues in the CDR3. V was cut by 2 bases and J by 10 bases, with 16 bases left in between. Germline lookup yields CDR1 SGHDT and CDR2 YYEEEE. In nucleotides, the CDR3 is TGTGCCAGCAGCTTAGGGCAAAGGGTAAGTCCCCAGCATTTT. Protein product: CASSLGQRVSPQHF.

V and J are TRBV19 and TRBJ1-2; tentative D call: TRBD1 (5 bases). V gave up 5 bases and J gave up 3 bases, with 10 bases separating them. This CDR3 comprises 13 residues. The germline CDR1 and CDR2 sequences are LNHDA and SQIVND (reference sequence). The CDR3 spells CASSLSGHYGYTF. CDR3 bases: TGTGCCAGTAGTCTCTCGGGACACTATGGCTACACCTTC.

This rearrangement joins TRBV7-3 to TRBJ1-1; 10 positions match TRBD1. This CDR3 contains 13 residues. Trimming took 5 bases from V and 8 from J; bases not matched to a gene: 5. Germline V CDR1 and CDR2: SGHTA, FQGTGA. CDR3 sequence: CASSLGTGVEAFF. DNA of the CDR3: TGTGCCAGCAGCCTCGGGACAGGGGTAGAAGCTTTCTTT.

Only a few counts were recorded for this clone. This may come from a read error, since a much larger clone is one base off. Within the sample, other DNA sequences also encode this same CDR3. V and J are TRBV13 and TRBJ1-2; D is perhaps TRBD1 (5 bases). The germline V gene encodes CDR1 PRHDT and CDR2 FYEKMQ (reference sequence). The V and J ends lost 4 bases and 4 bases respectively, with 16 bases between them. The CDR3 is 15 amino acids. CDR3 residues: CASSSGLGGGYGYTF. As DNA, the CDR3 is TGTGCCAGCAGCTCGGGACTGGGGGGGGGCTATGGCTACACCTTC.

This clone has just one count. J is TRBJ1-1 and V is TRBV27; 7 bases fit TRBD1. Germline CDR1 is MNHEY and CDR2 is SMNVEV (reference sequence). The CDR3 runs to 13 residues. V lost 5 bases, J lost 4 bases, and 4 bases stayed unmatched. CDR3: CASSLQGTTEAFF. The CDR3 DNA is TGTGCCAGCAGTCTACAGGGGACCACTGAAGCTTTCTTT.

Regarding this clone: Given the absence of the conserved phenylalanine or tryptophan at the CDR3 end, a read error is likely. V and J are TRBV9 and TRBJ1-1, with D uncertain. The CDR3 is made up of 13 amino acids. V shed 0 bases and J shed 2 bases, with 5 bases lying between them. Germline CDR1 is SGDLS and CDR2 is YYNGEE. The CDR3 here is CASSVGRNTEAFL. Written as DNA, the CDR3 is TGTGCCAGCAGCGTAGGGCGAAACACTGAAGCTTTCCTT.

The V gene is TRBV21-1, the J gene TRBJ1-2. TRBV21-1 is noted as a pseudogene. This CDR3 has 11 amino acids. The CDR3 region has the DNA TGTGCCGGCCCGGGGCCCCAAGGCTACACCTTC. It codes for CAGPGPQGYTF.

The V and J genes are TRBV7-9 and TRBJ1-1; no clear D gene. CDR1 and CDR2 from the germline V gene are SEHNR and FQNEAQ (reference sequence). V lost 4 bases and J lost 5, with 17 bases in between. The CDR3 covers 15 residues. In DNA form, the CDR3 reads TGTGCCAGCAGCTATGCAAACATATTGGGAACTGAAGCTTTCTTT. Translation: CASSYANILGTEAFF.

The rearrangement uses TRBV7-8 and TRBJ1-3; no definite D call. Germline CDR1 reads SGHVS; CDR2 reads FQNEAQ. V dropped 4 bases and J dropped 4 bases, with 8 bases sitting between them. This CDR3 spans 13 amino acids. CDR3 bases: TGTGCCAGCAGCTCCGCACAGGGAAACACCATATATTTT. It codes for CASSSAQGNTIYF.

The CDR3 loop is CASTVEGGYQPQHF. CDR3 coding DNA: TGTGCCAGTACCGTAGAGGGGGGGTACCAGCCCCAGCATTTT. This chain uses TRBV19 with TRBJ1-5; maybe TRBD1 (6 bases). V lost 7 bases to trimming and J lost 7 bases, with 17 bases between them. CDR3 length: 14 residues. Per the germline V gene, CDR1 is LNHDA and CDR2 is SQIVND (reference sequence).

The chain has TRBV7-9 and TRBJ2-5, with D possibly being TRBD1 (5 bases). This CDR3 is 14 amino acids long. Per germline, CDR1 SEHNR and CDR2 FQNEAQ (reference sequence). Trimming took off 5 bases at V and 0 bases at J, with 10 bases between the two ends. CDR3 nucleotides: TGTGCCAGCAGCGTTAGGGGCTACCAAGAGACCCAGTACTTC. This gives the protein CASSVRGYQETQYF.

The chain carries TRBV20-1 and TRBJ2-1, with D unclear. This CDR3 has 11 residues. With 1 base removed from V and 7 bases from J, the gap between germline ends came to 5 bases. From germline, CDR1 is DFQATT and CDR2 SNEGSKA (reference sequence). The CDR3: CSARVRNEQFF. The CDR3 DNA follows: TGCAGTGCTAGAGTGAGGAATGAGCAGTTCTTC.

The J gene is TRBJ2-1, the V gene TRBV28; 7 nucleotides agree with TRBD1. V dropped 5 bases and J dropped 2; count of bases not matched to a gene: 12. Germline values: CDR1 MDHEN, CDR2 SYDVKM. This CDR3 has 17 residues. As DNA, the CDR3 is TGTGCCAGCAGTCCGACTCAGGGGGTAGGGACCTACAATGAGCAGTTCTTC. It translates to CASSPTQGVGTYNEQFF.

V and J are TRBV7-8 and TRBJ1-1; tentative D call: TRBD1 (5 bases). The CDR3 extends over 14 amino acids. Germline CDR1 reads SGHVS; CDR2 reads FQNEAQ. V was trimmed by 5 bases and J by 1 base, leaving 11 bases between them. In nucleotides, the CDR3 is TGTGCCAGCAGCGCCCGGGACTCGAACACTGAAGCTTTCTTT. Amino acid sequence: CASSARDSNTEAFF.